Below, one T cell receptor beta chain is given with its context. Its antigen is as yet unknown. This sample was taken from a study of cytomegalovirus exposure and HLA in healthy donors. Study-wide context: A data release that came early held roughly 80 million unique TCRs from HLA-typed donors.

With 60 Vbeta and 13 Jbeta primers, the PCR was carried out. Data came from immunoSEQ multiplex PCR; TCRdb stores just in-frame clones and leaves some out. Among some 120,000 clones listed, 70% to 85% were seen once. CDR1 and CDR2 from the germline V gene are SGHTA and FQGTGA. Trimming took 2 bases from V and 4 from J; bases not matched to a gene: 7. The CDR3 is 16 residues long. Study-level results: A later examination showed that TCR association rates differed by HLA locus, with DRB1 most and HLA-C fewest. The classifier reportedly diagnosed cytomegalovirus status with high sensitivity and specificity.

This chain links TRBV7-3 with TRBJ2-3; 9 nucleotides line up with TRBD2. Source material: PBMCs. This TCR came from a man between 18 and 35 years old in good health and CMV-seronegative. CDR3 loop: CASSLGAGGPADTQYF. CDR3 DNA: TGTGCCAGCAGCTTAGGGGCGGGGGGGCCCGCAGATACGCAGTATTTT.